The clone carrying this TCR beta chain has at least ten counts. As yet, its antigen is unknown. The length of the CDR3 is 18 residues. V shed 0 bases and J 4 bases; nucleotides not matched to a gene: 14. CDR1 and CDR2 (germline): MGHRA, YSYEKL. This sample is part of a study of CD8 T cells in ankylosing spondylitis. With molecular barcodes, quantitative 5'-RACE was used to make the TCR beta libraries. TCRdb re-called the 5' RACE reads through MiXCR, storing one row per CDR3 protein. Among just under 95,000 distinct CDR3 sequences listed, about 9.1% were seen once. The study's findings and limits: Reports say disease-linked clones showed up significantly more in matched ankylosing spondylitis synovial fluid. Ankylosing spondylitis blood appeared to be characterized by a TCR beta motif of 8 or 9 highly homologous variants.

This clonotype was obtained from a male donor with ankylosing spondylitis or in good health (not recorded which). The sample taken for sequencing was blood, either unsorted or a sorted T cell fraction (not recorded which). This rearrangement joins TRBV4-1 to TRBJ1-2; 7 bases are a match to TRBD1. CDR3 sequence (DNA): TGCGCCAGCAGCCAAGAGGGGCCGGGACAGAACCTTCTCTATGGCTACACCTTC. Its protein product is CASSQEGPGQNLLYGYTF.